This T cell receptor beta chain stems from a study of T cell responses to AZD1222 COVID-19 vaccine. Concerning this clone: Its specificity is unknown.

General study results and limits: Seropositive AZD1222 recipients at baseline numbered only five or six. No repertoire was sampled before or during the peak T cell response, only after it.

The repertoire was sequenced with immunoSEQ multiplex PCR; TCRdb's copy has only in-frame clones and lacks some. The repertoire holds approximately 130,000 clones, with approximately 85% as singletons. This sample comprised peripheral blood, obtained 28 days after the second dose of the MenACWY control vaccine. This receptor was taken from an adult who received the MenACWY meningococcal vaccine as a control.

The CDR3 nucleotides read TGTGCCAGCAGCCGCGGTTGGGGGGGCAATCAGCCCCAGCATTTT. As protein: CASSRGWGGNQPQHF. This rearrangement joins TRBV5-6 to TRBJ1-5, with a tentative D call TRBD1 (5 bases). Germline V gene lookup returns CDR1 SGHDT and CDR2 YYEEEE. The CDR3 covers 15 residues. Trimming shortened V by 4 bases and J by 2 bases, and 13 bases separated the two germline ends.